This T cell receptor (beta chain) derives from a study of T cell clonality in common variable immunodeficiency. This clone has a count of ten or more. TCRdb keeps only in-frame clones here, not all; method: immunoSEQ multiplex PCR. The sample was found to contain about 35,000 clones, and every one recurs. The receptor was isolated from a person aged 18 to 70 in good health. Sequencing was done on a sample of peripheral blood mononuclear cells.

Partial CDR3 DNA: TGTGCCAGCAGCTCAAACTACAGGGAAACTGAA. Translated: CASSSNYRETE. The whole CDR3 protein is CASSSNYRETEAFF. V usage is TRBV5-6 and J usage is TRBJ1-1; a weak D match, TRBD1 (6 bases). With the read ending 3 residues before the CDR3 end, the germline J gene is used to fill in that end. Per the germline V gene, CDR1 is SGHDT and CDR2 is YYEEEE. CDR3 length: 14 residues. V was shortened by 3 bases and J by 5 bases, with 14 bases between the two germline ends. Full variable domain (rest looked up from reference TRBV5-6 and TRBJ1-1): DAGVTQSPTHLIKTRGQQVTLRCSPKSGHDTVSWYQQALGQGPQFIFQYYEEEERQRGNFPDRFSGHQFPNYSSELNVNALLLGDSALYLCASSSNYRETEAFFGQGTRLTVV.